This T cell receptor (beta chain) was retrieved from a study of cytomegalovirus exposure and HLA in healthy donors. Study-wide findings and caveats: Subsequent analysis showed first-cohort TCR clusters tending to co-occur in over a hundred validation repertoires. In vitro experiments confirmed that a few CMV-associated chains were specific for CMV antigens. The authors listed over 150 TCR beta chains as cytomegalovirus-associated.

The CDR3 spans 16 residues. V was clipped by 1 base and J by 1 base, with 9 bases between them. Per the germline V gene, CDR1 is SGHKS and CDR2 is YYEKEE (reference sequence). The validation cohort, a group of some 120 subjects, included the donors and was separate from the roughly 670-subject first cohort. Regarding this clone: Its antigen is unknown.

The assay was immunoSEQ multiplex PCR, and TCRdb's table has in-frame clones only and misses some. The repertoire holds tens of thousands of clones, approximately 93% seen once, with 1.1% in the top ten. V is TRBV5-5 and J is TRBJ2-6, with D perhaps TRBD2 (5 bases). This sequence was found in a woman in her 30s in good health and CMV-seropositive. Sequenced: PBMCs. The CDR3 sequence: CASSLRGESGANVLTF. The CDR3 nucleotides are TGTGCCAGCAGCTTGCGGGGAGAGTCTGGGGCCAACGTCCTGACTTTC. Using reference TRBV5-5 and TRBJ2-6 for the parts outside the CDR3, the full variable domain is DAGVTQSPTHLIKTRGQQVTLRCSPISGHKSVSWYQQVLGQGPQFIFQYYEKEERGRGNFPDRFSARQFPNYSSELNVNALLLGDSALYLCASSLRGESGANVLTFGAGSRLTVL.